The source of this TCR beta chain is a study of CD8+CD57+ T cells in acquired aplastic anemia. Study at large: Sorted CD4+ and CD8+ cells yielded DNA averaging about 3.1 ug.

Losses at the gene ends were 4 bases for V and 3 bases for J; bases not matched to a gene: 3. Germline assignment: CDR1 SGHNT and CDR2 YYREEE (reference sequence). The length of the CDR3 is 14 residues. In this sample, this clonotype turned up many times. Its antigen is unidentified. Genomic DNA was employed as the template in profiling TCR beta VDJ and CDR3. MiXCR, run by TCRdb on the reads, gives a single entry per CDR3 protein. Here the sample spans some 240,000 distinct CDR3 sequences, roughly 33% being singletons. Findings of the study overall: For CD8+ Simpson's diversity, patients and controls showed no significant difference.

The receptor was isolated from a human donor in good health, serving as a control. The chain employs TRBV5-4 and TRBJ1-2; 10 bases agree with TRBD1. The sample comprised sorted CD4+, CD8+, or CD8+CD57+ T cells (not recorded which) from PBMCs. The CDR3 sequence: CASSRDRGDYGYTF. The CDR3 bases are TGTGCCAGCAGCCGGGACAGGGGTGACTATGGCTACACCTTC.